A selection of T cell receptor beta chains follows, all from one sample in a study of T-cell memory formation after mild COVID-19. TCRdb fed the 5' RACE reads into MiXCR, producing one record per CDR3 protein. The sample shows more than 350,000 distinct CDR3 sequences, over 20% of them seen only once. The sample comprised PBMCs or a T cell subset sorted from them (not recorded which). These receptors all come from an adult woman who had mild COVID-19 (a few samples of this study predate the infection). Cell type and time point are not known. Both conserved end residues are part of each CDR3. D genes are given only for firm matches. Size values are once, few and many counts, or a class for expanded clones, and some rows have none.

NA	TRBV27	TRBJ2-1	TRBD2	TGTGCCAGCAGTATCCCGGGGCCTAGCGGATACAATGAGCAGTTCTTC	CASSIPGPSGYNEQFF
few	TRBV6-5	TRBJ1-2	NA	TGTGCCAGCAGCAACCTCGGGGGGGAAGCTAACTATGGCTACACCTTC	CASSNLGGEANYGYTF
NA	TRBV9	TRBJ2-1	TRBD1	TGTGCCAGCAGCGCCTGGGACAGACCCAATGAGCAGTTCTTC	CASSAWDRPNEQFF
few	TRBV7-3	TRBJ2-1	NA	TGTGCCAGCAGCACCGGTGCTGGTGGAGGTTGGTTCTTC	CASSTGAGGGWFF
NA	TRBV4-2	TRBJ2-1	TRBD2	TGTGCCAGCAGCCAAGGGGCATGGACAGAACCGGGACTAGAAGTCAATGAGCAGTTCTTC	CASSQGAWTEPGLEVNEQFF
NA	TRBV6-2/TRBV6-3	TRBJ2-5	NA	TGTGCCAGCAGCTCCGACGGGGTGGAGACCCAGTACTTC	CASSSDGVETQYF
NA	TRBV14	TRBJ1-4	TRBD1	TGTGCCAGCAGCCGGGACAGGGGGGATGAAAAACTGTTTTTT	CASSRDRGDEKLFF
many	TRBV5-1	TRBJ2-3	TRBD2	TGCGCCAGCAGCTCGGGACTAGCGGAGCTCACAGATACGCAGTATTTT	CASSSGLAELTDTQYF
NA	TRBV3-1	TRBJ1-1	NA	TGTGCCAGCAGCCAAGGAGGTGAAGCTTTCTTT	CASSQGGEAFF
NA	TRBV7-8	TRBJ2-1	NA	TGTGCCTGCAGACCGGGACTCCTATCGTACAATGAGCAGTTCTTC	CACRPGLLSYNEQFF
NA	TRBV5-1	TRBJ2-1	NA	TGCGCCAGCAGCTTGTACGACTACAATGAGCAGTTCTTC	CASSLYDYNEQFF
few	TRBV7-9	TRBJ1-1	TRBD1	TGTGCCAGCAGCTGGGACAGGGGGATGAGCACTGAAGCTTTCTTT	CASSWDRGMSTEAFF
once	TRBV30	TRBJ2-2	NA	TGTGCCTGGAGTCCCAGCGCGAACACCGGGGAGCTGTTTTTT	CAWSPSANTGELFF
NA	TRBV7-2	TRBJ2-3	TRBD1	TGTGCCAGCAGCCCCCGGGACAGGGGTAGAACCACAGATACGCAGTATTTT	CASSPRDRGRTTDTQYF
few	TRBV12-3/TRBV12-4	TRBJ2-7	TRBD1	TGTGCCAGCAGTCCTCCGGGACAGGGTCGTAACGAGCAGTACTTC	CASSPPGQGRNEQYF
few	TRBV7-6	TRBJ1-6	TRBD1	TGTGCCAGCAGCTTCGGACAGGGCTCCTATAATTCACCCCTCCACTTT	CASSFGQGSYNSPLHF
NA	TRBV14	TRBJ2-5	TRBD2	TGTGCCAGCAGCCAAGATCGGACTAGTCCCGAGACCCAGTACTTC	CASSQDRTSPETQYF
NA	TRBV27	TRBJ1-1	NA	TGTGCCAGCAGTCCCCACAAGAACACTGAAGCTTTCTTT	CASSPHKNTEAFF
NA	TRBV6-6	TRBJ1-3	NA	TGTGCCAGCAGTTACTCTGAGGGGAGCTCTGGAAACACCATATATTTT	CASSYSEGSSGNTIYF
many	TRBV5-1	TRBJ2-7	NA	TGCGCCAGCAGCTTGTGGGACCCAGGGGCCCCGAGGAGCGAGCAGTACTTC	CASSLWDPGAPRSEQYF
NA	TRBV29-1	TRBJ1-1	TRBD1	TGCAGCGGAGTGACAGGGATTGAAGCTTTCTTT	CSGVTGIEAFF
NA	TRBV7-9	TRBJ1-3	TRBD1	TGTGCCAGCAGCTCGGACAGGGTGGCTGGAAACACCATATATTTT	CASSSDRVAGNTIYF